This T cell receptor (beta chain) was observed in a study of CD4 T cells in relation to SARS-CoV-2 and coronaviruses. Across the whole study: After about nine days of antigen culture, PBMC TCR beta CDR3s were sequenced.

Before the COVID-19 pandemic, during about 2011-2019, CD4+ T cells were taken from unexposed donors. After roughly ten days of culture, CD4+ T cells were isolated. Germline assignment: CDR1 MGHDK and CDR2 SYGVNS. V was clipped by 4 bases and J by 7 bases, with 17 bases between them. The CDR3 extends over 16 amino acids. A note on this clone: Antigen unknown.

Using immunoSEQ multiplex PCR, the repertoire was profiled, and TCRdb retains in-frame clones only, with some absent. This repertoire shows about 23,000 clones, around 76% found once; its top ten account for 29%. The TCR comes from a human donor in good health. V usage is TRBV25-1 and J usage is TRBJ1-6, with D maybe TRBD1 (6 bases). Sequenced sample: CD4+ T cells from PBMCs, cultured in vitro. The CDR3 region has the DNA TGTGCCAGCAGTGGGGGATGGACAGAACGGAATTCACCCCTCCACTTT. Encoded protein: CASSGGWTERNSPLHF.